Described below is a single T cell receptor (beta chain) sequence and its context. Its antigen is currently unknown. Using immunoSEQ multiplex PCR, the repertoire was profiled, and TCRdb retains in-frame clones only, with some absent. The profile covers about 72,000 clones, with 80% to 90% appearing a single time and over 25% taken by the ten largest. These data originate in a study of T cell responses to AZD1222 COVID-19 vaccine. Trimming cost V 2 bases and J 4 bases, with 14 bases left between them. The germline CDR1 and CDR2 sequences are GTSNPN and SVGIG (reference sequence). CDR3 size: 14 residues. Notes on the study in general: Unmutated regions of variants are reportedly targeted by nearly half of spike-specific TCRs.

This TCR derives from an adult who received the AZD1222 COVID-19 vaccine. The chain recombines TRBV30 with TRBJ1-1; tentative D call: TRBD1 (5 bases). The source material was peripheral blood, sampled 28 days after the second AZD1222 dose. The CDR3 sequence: CAWSSPGLFTEAFF. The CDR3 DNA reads TGTGCCTGGAGTTCTCCAGGGCTGTTCACTGAAGCTTTCTTT.